Below, 6 T cell receptor beta chains from the same sample are listed, as sequenced in a study of identical twins. A single record per CDR3 protein comes from TCRdb applying MiXCR to the 5' RACE reads. Counted here are around 690,000 distinct CDR3 sequences, 21% occurring once; the ten biggest clones make up 4.3%. The same specimen was also included in a second study, on T cells expressing NK-cell markers.

Sequenced material: PBMCs. Receptors originate from a woman younger than 30 in good health.

The chain uses TRBV12-3 or TRBV12-4 and TRBJ2-1; 10 bases match TRBD2. The CDR3 has 18 residues. Losses at the gene ends were 2 bases for V and 7 bases for J; bases not matched to a gene: 14. The CDR3 is CASSLIQGRTSGPNEQFF. CDR3 nucleotide sequence: TGTGCCAGCAGTTTAATTCAGGGTCGGACTAGCGGACCTAATGAGCAGTTCTTC.

The chain has TRBV9 and TRBJ2-2; D remains unclear. Germline V gene data show CDR1 as SGDLS and CDR2 as YYNGEE. V dropped 2 bases and J dropped 0 bases, with 8 bases sitting between them. The CDR3 spans 15 residues. CDR3 protein: CASSVSSTNTGELFF. The CDR3 coding sequence is TGTGCCAGCAGCGTCTCCAGCACGAACACCGGGGAGCTGTTTTTT.

This clonotype was counted a few times. The rearrangement uses TRBV12-3 or TRBV12-4 and TRBJ1-2; possible D gene TRBD1, 6 bases. This CDR3 contains 16 residues. Deletions cut 7 bases from V and 2 bases from J, with 20 bases between. Here the CDR3 reads CASKKGTGLGNYGYTF. In DNA form, the CDR3 reads TGTGCCAGCAAAAAAGGCACAGGGTTGGGGAACTATGGCTACACCTTC.

The J gene is TRBJ2-1, the V gene TRBV6-1; 7 nucleotides line up with TRBD1. V shed 6 bases, J shed 1 base, and the junction held 6 bases outside the gene matches. The germline V gene has CDR1 MNHNS and CDR2 SASEGT. There are 15 residues in the CDR3. The CDR3 sequence is CASRVVQGSYNEQFF. As DNA, the CDR3 is TGTGCCAGCAGGGTGGTACAGGGGTCCTACAATGAGCAGTTCTTC.

The chain is built from TRBV3-1 and TRBJ2-5; unclear D gene. With 5 bases removed from V and 2 bases from J, the gap between germline ends came to 15 bases. Germline V gene data show CDR1 as LGHDT and CDR2 as YNNKEL (reference sequence). The CDR3 consists of 15 residues. The CDR3 nucleotides read TGTGCCAGCAGCTCACGCGCCAGCAGACAAGAGACCCAGTACTTC. As protein: CASSSRASRQETQYF.

This clonotype showed up just a few times. The chain uses TRBV11-2 and TRBJ2-1, with D possibly being TRBD2 (5 bases). Trimming removed 4 bases from V and 0 bases from J, with 13 bases in between. This CDR3 region has 16 residues. Germline V gene data show CDR1 as SGHAT and CDR2 as FQNNGV. CDR3 protein: CASSSIALSSYNEQFF. The CDR3 region has the DNA TGTGCCAGCAGCTCGATAGCGTTGAGCTCCTACAATGAGCAGTTCTTC.